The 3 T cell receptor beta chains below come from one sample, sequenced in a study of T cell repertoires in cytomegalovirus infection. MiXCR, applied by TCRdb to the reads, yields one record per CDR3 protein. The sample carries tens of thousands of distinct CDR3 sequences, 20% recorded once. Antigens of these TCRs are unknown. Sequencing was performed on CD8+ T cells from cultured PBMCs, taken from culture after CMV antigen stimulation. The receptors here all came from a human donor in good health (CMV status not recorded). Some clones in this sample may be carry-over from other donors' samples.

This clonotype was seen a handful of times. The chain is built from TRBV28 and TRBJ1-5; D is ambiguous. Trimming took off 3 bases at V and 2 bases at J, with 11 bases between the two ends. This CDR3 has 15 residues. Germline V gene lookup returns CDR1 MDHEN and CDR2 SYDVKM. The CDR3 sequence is CASSLVDRGNQPQHF. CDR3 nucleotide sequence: TGTGCCAGCAGTTTGGTGGATCGGGGCAATCAGCCCCAGCATTTT.

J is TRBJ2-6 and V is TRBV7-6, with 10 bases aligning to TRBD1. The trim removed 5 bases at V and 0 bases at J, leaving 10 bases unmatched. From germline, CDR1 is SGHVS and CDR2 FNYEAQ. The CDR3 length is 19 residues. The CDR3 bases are TGTGCCAGCAGCCCCAACCGGGACAGGGGTGCCTCTGGGGCCAACGTCCTGACTTTC. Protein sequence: CASSPNRDRGASGANVLTF. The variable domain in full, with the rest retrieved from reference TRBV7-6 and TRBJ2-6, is GAGVSQSPRYKVTKRGQDVALRCDPISGHVSLYWYRQALGQGPEFLTYFNYEAQQDKSGLPNDRFSAERPEGSISTLTIQRTEQRDSAMYRCASSPNRDRGASGANVLTFGAGSRLTVL.

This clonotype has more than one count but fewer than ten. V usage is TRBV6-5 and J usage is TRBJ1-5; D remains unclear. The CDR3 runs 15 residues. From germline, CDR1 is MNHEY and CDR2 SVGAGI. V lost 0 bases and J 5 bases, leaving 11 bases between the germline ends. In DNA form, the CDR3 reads TGTGCCAGCAGTTACTCGAGGGTAGGCGATCAGCCCCAGCATTTT. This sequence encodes CASSYSRVGDQPQHF.